The 20 T cell receptor beta chains below were found in one sample sequenced in a study of blood T cell repertoires in COVID-19. The data were produced by immunoSEQ multiplex PCR, yet TCRdb's version contains in-frame clones alone and is incomplete. The sample has over 120,000 clones, about 80% seen once. The sequenced sample was peripheral blood. These receptors originate from a woman in her sixties with acute or convalescent COVID-19.

V gene TRBV19 combines with J gene TRBJ1-1; 8 positions match TRBD1. Germline V gene sequence: CDR1 LNHDA, CDR2 SQIVND (reference sequence). The CDR3 loop spans 14 amino acids. Losses at the gene ends were 2 bases for V and 1 base for J; bases not matched to a gene: 0. The DNA of the CDR3 is TGTGCCAGTAGTATACAGGGGGCGAACACTGAAGCTTTCTTT. Translating gives CASSIQGANTEAFF.

V and J are TRBV4-1 and TRBJ2-1, with D perhaps matching TRBD2 (5 bases). The germline V gene has CDR1 MGHRA and CDR2 YSYEKL. The length of the CDR3 is 13 residues. V lost 2 bases and J lost 8, with 10 bases in between. For the CDR3, the DNA is TGCGCCAGCAGCCAAAAAGCCGGGGATGAGCAGTTCTTC. Amino acid sequence: CASSQKAGDEQFF.

The chain recombines TRBV7-2 with TRBJ1-2; 8 nucleotides align to TRBD1. V lost 2 bases and J lost 8; bases outside the gene matches: 13. This CDR3 has 16 residues. Germline CDR1 SGHTA, CDR2 FQGNSA. The CDR3 region has the DNA TGTGCCAGCAGCTTATCACGGACAGGGCCGTTGGGAGGCTACACCTTC. This encodes CASSLSRTGPLGGYTF.

The CDR3 region has the DNA TGTGCCAGCAGCCCAGCGGGGGCCACAGATACGCAGTATTTT. It is translated as CASSPAGATDTQYF. This sequence joins TRBV27 and TRBJ2-3; 8 nucleotides line up with TRBD2. Germline CDR1 reads MNHEY; CDR2 reads SMNVEV (reference sequence). Trimming cost V 6 bases and J 2 bases; bases outside gene matches: 4. This CDR3 comprises 14 residues.

The chain uses TRBV4-3 and TRBJ1-2, with TRBD1 matching over 9 bases. The CDR3 is 16 residues long. Per germline, CDR1 LGHNA and CDR2 YSLEER. Trimming cost V 0 bases and J 5 bases; bases outside gene matches: 7. The CDR3, as DNA: TGCGCCAGCAGCCAAGAGCCAGGGACAGGGCTTTATGGCTACACCTTC. It translates to CASSQEPGTGLYGYTF.

The V and J genes are TRBV19 and TRBJ1-5, with 7 bases fitting TRBD1. CDR1 LNHDA and CDR2 SQIVND come from the germline V gene (reference sequence). The CDR3 totals 15 residues. V lost 7 bases, J lost 3 bases, and 9 bases stayed unmatched. CDR3 DNA: TGTGCCAGTACCCCCAGACAGGGCGTCAATCAGCCCCAGCATTTT. Residues: CASTPRQGVNQPQHF.

The V call is TRBV19, the J call TRBJ2-5; 8 nucleotides align to TRBD2. The CDR3 runs to 14 residues. CDR1 is LNHDA, CDR2 SQIVND, per germline (reference sequence). V lost 4 bases to trimming and J lost 5 bases; unmatched junction nucleotides: 6. The CDR3 sequence: CASSTIAGRETQYF. Written as DNA, the CDR3 is TGTGCCAGTAGTACAATAGCGGGAAGGGAGACCCAGTACTTC. The full variable domain, with the rest looked up from reference TRBV19 and TRBJ2-5, is DGGITQSPKYLFRKEGQNVTLSCEQNLNHDAMYWYRQDPGQGLRLIYYSQIVNDFQKGDIAEGYSVSREKKESFPLTVTSAQKNPTAFYLCASSTIAGRETQYFGPGTRLLVL.

The rearrangement joins TRBV29-1 to TRBJ2-5; the D gene is possibly TRBD1 (5 bases). The CDR3 contains 11 residues. Germline assignment: CDR1 SQVTM and CDR2 ANQGSEA. V was trimmed by 3 bases and J by 5 bases, leaving 7 bases between them. As DNA, the CDR3 is TGCAGCGTTGACAGGGCGGAGACCCAGTACTTC. Translating it yields CSVDRAETQYF.

This clone was observed a single time. The V and J genes are TRBV20-1 and TRBJ2-7; 10 bases match TRBD2. This CDR3 spans 13 amino acids. Germline values: CDR1 DFQATT, CDR2 SNEGSKA (reference sequence). The junction had 7 bases not matched to a gene; V was cut back by 3 bases and J by 8 bases. The CDR3 DNA follows: TGCAGTGCTAGTCTAGCGGGGGCCCAACAGCAGTACTTC. This sequence encodes CSASLAGAQQQYF.

The chain has TRBV29-1 and TRBJ2-7, with D perhaps matching TRBD1 (6 bases). The germline V gene has CDR1 SQVTM and CDR2 ANQGSEA. The CDR3 has 13 residues. Deletions cut 4 bases from V and 3 bases from J, with 13 bases between. In DNA form, the CDR3 reads TGCAGCGTTGCAGGGGTCCTTGGCTACGAGCAGTACTTC. Encoded protein: CSVAGVLGYEQYF.

V usage is TRBV29-1 and J usage is TRBJ1-1; TRBD1 is a possible D gene (5 bases). CDR1 and CDR2 from the germline V gene are SQVTM and ANQGSEA. CDR3 length: 14 amino acids. V was trimmed by 3 bases and J by 1 base, leaving 12 bases between them. CDR3 coding DNA: TGCAGCGTTGAGTTAGGGGCAGAGAACACTGAAGCTTTCTTT. It encodes CSVELGAENTEAFF.

The gene calls are TRBV10-3 and TRBJ2-3; the match to TRBD1 covers 7 bases. The trim removed 6 bases at V and 4 bases at J, leaving 7 bases unmatched. The V gene's germline CDR1 is ENHRY and CDR2 SYGVKD. This CDR3 spans 14 amino acids. Here the CDR3 DNA reads TGTGCCATCAGCAGCACTAGGGGGCCAGATACGCAGTATTTT. Protein product: CAISSTRGPDTQYF.

V usage is TRBV4-3 and J usage is TRBJ2-2; D is ambiguous. The CDR3 sequence is 15 residues long. V was shortened by 0 bases and J by 4 bases, with 9 bases between the two germline ends. The germline V gene has CDR1 LGHNA and CDR2 YSLEER. CDR3 in amino acids: CASSQELSGTGELFF. CDR3 in DNA: TGCGCCAGCAGCCAAGAACTCTCGGGCACCGGGGAGCTGTTTTTT.

Remarks on this clone: The junction departs from the called germline gene at one end, perhaps through a read error. The chain has TRBV7-9 and TRBJ1-5; D call uncertain. The CDR3 has 14 amino acids. Germline-derived CDR1 and CDR2 are SEHNR and FQNEAQ (reference sequence). The CDR3 bases are TGTGCCAGCAGCCTATCCGGGAGCAGTCAGCCCCAGCATTTT. Amino acid sequence: CASSLSGSSQPQHF.

The chain combines TRBV29-1 with TRBJ1-2, with D maybe TRBD1 (5 bases). Trimming cost V 6 bases and J 3 bases, with 11 bases left between them. There are 12 residues in the CDR3. Germline-derived CDR1 and CDR2 are SQVTM and ANQGSEA. CDR3 bases: TGCAGCGTCCGCAGGGTCGACTATGGCTACACCTTC. This sequence encodes CSVRRVDYGYTF.

The chain employs TRBV2 and TRBJ1-2, with a possible D match to TRBD1 (5 bases). The V gene lost 2 bases and the J gene lost 4 bases, with 11 bases spanning the gap. Germline CDR1 SNHLY, CDR2 FYNNEI. The CDR3 contains 14 residues. CDR3 protein: CASSERPDSYGYTF. Here the CDR3 DNA reads TGTGCCAGCAGTGAACGCCCAGACAGCTATGGCTACACCTTC. The whole variable domain, remainder taken from reference TRBV2 and TRBJ1-2, is EPEVTQTPSHQVTQMGQEVILRCVPISNHLYFYWYRQILGQKVEFLVSFYNNEISEKSEIFDDQFSVERPDGSNFTLKIRSTKLEDSAMYFCASSERPDSYGYTFGSGTRLTVV.

This chain joins TRBV5-6 and TRBJ2-3; D not resolved. This CDR3 has 14 amino acids. Germline CDR1 SGHDT, CDR2 YYEEEE. V was shortened by 2 bases and J by 0 bases, with 7 bases between the two germline ends. This CDR3 reads CASSFVRSTDTQYF. The CDR3 nucleotides are TGTGCCAGCAGCTTTGTCAGAAGCACAGATACGCAGTATTTT.

The chain combines TRBV2 with TRBJ1-1, with TRBD1 as a possible D gene (6 bases). Germline V gives CDR1 SNHLY, CDR2 FYNNEI. CDR3 length: 13 residues. V lost 5 bases and J 1 base, leaving 8 bases between the germline ends. The DNA of the CDR3 is TGTGCCAGCAGTTTGACAGGGAACACTGAAGCTTTCTTT. This codes for CASSLTGNTEAFF.

This clone was observed a handful of times. Other DNA variants within this sample encode the same CDR3. The V gene is TRBV27, the J gene TRBJ2-5, with D perhaps matching TRBD2 (5 bases). The V end lost 5 bases, the J end lost 4 bases, and 11 bases lay between the germline ends. Germline assignment: CDR1 MNHEY and CDR2 SMNVEV (reference sequence). The CDR3 covers 13 residues. CDR3 in amino acids: CASSTAGGETQYF. CDR3 bases: TGTGCCAGCAGTACAGCTGGAGGAGAGACCCAGTACTTC.

The rearrangement joins TRBV27 to TRBJ2-7, with TRBD2 matching 7 bases. This CDR3 is 14 amino acids long. Germline values: CDR1 MNHEY, CDR2 SMNVEV (reference sequence). With V trimmed by 6 bases and J by 3 bases, 8 bases remained unmatched. Written as DNA, the CDR3 is TGTGCCAGCAGGCCCCGGGACTATGTCTACGAGCAGTACTTC. Its protein is CASRPRDYVYEQYF.